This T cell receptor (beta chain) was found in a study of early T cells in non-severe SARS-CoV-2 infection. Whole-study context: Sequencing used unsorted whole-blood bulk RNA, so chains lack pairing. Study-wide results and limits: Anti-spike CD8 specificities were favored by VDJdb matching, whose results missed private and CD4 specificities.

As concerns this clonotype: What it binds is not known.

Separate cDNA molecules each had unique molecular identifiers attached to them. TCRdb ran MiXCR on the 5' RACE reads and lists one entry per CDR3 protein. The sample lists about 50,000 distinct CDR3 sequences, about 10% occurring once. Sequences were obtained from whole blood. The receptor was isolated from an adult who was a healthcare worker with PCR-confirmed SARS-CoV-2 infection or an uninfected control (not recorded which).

The CDR3 loop is CASSYGQNYGYTF. In DNA, the CDR3 is TGTGCCAGCAGCTATGGACAGAACTATGGCTACACCTTC. The rearrangement joins TRBV9 to TRBJ1-2; D perhaps matches TRBD1 (6 bases). Germline V gene data show CDR1 as SGDLS and CDR2 as YYNGEE. This CDR3 contains 13 residues. The V end lost 4 bases, the J end lost 2 bases, and 9 bases lay between the germline ends.